A selection of T cell receptor beta chains follows, all from one sample in a study of blood T cells in healthy people across ages. TCRdb reprocessed the 5' RACE reads with MiXCR, giving one entry per CDR3 protein. This repertoire shows some 890,000 distinct CDR3 sequences, almost 30% found once; its top ten account for 10% to 13%. The same specimen was also included in a second study, on T cells of mothers and their children.

Sequenced: blood. The receptors originated from a woman in her forties in good health. Each CDR3 is given with its conserved first and last residue. The order of the fields is V gene, clone size, J gene, D gene, CDR3 DNA, CDR3 protein. A D gene is named only where the DNA matches it firmly. Not every row has a clone size; where given, it reads once, few, many or a size class.

TRBV28	many	TRBJ1-2	TRBD1	TGTGCCAGCAGTTTCCCGACAGGGAACTATGGCTACACCTTC	CASSFPTGNYGYTF
TRBV20-1	NA	TRBJ1-5	NA	TGCAGTGCTTGGCTGACAGGTGCGGGCAATCAGCCCCAGCATTTT	CSAWLTGAGNQPQHF
TRBV11-2	few	TRBJ1-4	NA	TGTGCCAGCAGCTTAAGCCCCTGGGGATGGTCCTCCGAGGCAACTAATGAAAAACTGTTTTTT	CASSLSPWGWSSEATNEKLFF
TRBV28	NA	TRBJ1-3	NA	TGTGCCAGCAGCTATGGGGGATACTCTGGAAACACCATATATTTT	CASSYGGYSGNTIYF
TRBV20-1	many	TRBJ2-1	TRBD2	TGCAGTGCTCCTAATAGCGGGGGGGCCGGGAATGAGCAGTTCTTC	CSAPNSGGAGNEQFF
TRBV28	few	TRBJ2-1	NA	TGTGCCAGCAGTTTATTCCCAGGGCGGAGAGGGAATGAGCAGTTCTTC	CASSLFPGRRGNEQFF
TRBV3-1	few	TRBJ1-2	TRBD1	TGTGCCAGCAGCCAAGTGGTTCCGTACCCAAGAAACAGGGGAAATGGCTACACCTTC	CASSQVVPYPRNRGNGYTF
TRBV27	NA	TRBJ2-7	NA	TGTGCCAGCAGTACGTTGACAGGTTCCCACTACGAGCAGTACTTC	CASSTLTGSHYEQYF
TRBV20-1	few	TRBJ1-4	TRBD1	TGCAGTGCTAAATCCTGGGACAGGAATGACAAACTGTTTTTT	CSAKSWDRNDKLFF
TRBV6-6	many	TRBJ2-7	TRBD2	TGTGCCAGCCTAGCGGGGGGCTACGAGCAGTACTTC	CASLAGGYEQYF
TRBV11-2	few	TRBJ2-5	NA	TGTGCCAGCAGCTTAGAACGTAGGTTCGGTCTCCGCCGCGGGTCTGCAGAGACCCAGTACTTC	CASSLERRFGLRRGSAETQYF
TRBV7-9	NA	TRBJ2-1	TRBD2	TGTGCCAGCAGCATTCGGACTAGCGGGGAAACCTACAATGAGCAGTTCTTC	CASSIRTSGETYNEQFF
TRBV7-7	NA	TRBJ2-6	NA	TGTGCTAGTAGCCCCGGGCCAATCTCTGGGGCCAACGTCCTGACTTTC	CASSPGPISGANVLTF
TRBV6-6	many	TRBJ2-5	NA	TGTGCCAGCAGTTACGCAGGGGGGGAGACCCAGTACTTC	CASSYAGGETQYF
TRBV27	NA	TRBJ2-5	NA	TGTGCCAGCAGTTTATCCGGCAGGCACTTTCGTCAGTACCAAGAGACCCAGTACTTC	CASSLSGRHFRQYQETQYF
TRBV12-3/TRBV12-4	few	TRBJ2-1	TRBD2	TGTGCCAGCAGTCCGGGACTAGCGAGTAATGAGCAGTTCTTC	CASSPGLASNEQFF
TRBV19	NA	TRBJ2-7	NA	TGTGCCAGTAGTGCCTCACCTCGCCCGGGACATTCACCCTACGAGCAGTACTTC	CASSASPRPGHSPYEQYF
TRBV29-1	NA	TRBJ1-1	NA	TGCAGCGTGCGAGCTACGGGTGAAGCTTTCTTT	CSVRATGEAFF
TRBV7-2	NA	TRBJ1-5	TRBD1	TGTGCCAGCAGCTTAACAAGTACAGGGGGGGGACAGCCCCAGCATTTT	CASSLTSTGGGQPQHF
TRBV4-3	NA	TRBJ1-5	NA	TGCGCCAGCAGCCAAGTGTGGGAGAGTCAGCCCCAGCATTTT	CASSQVWESQPQHF
TRBV6-6	many	TRBJ2-7	TRBD1	TGTGCCAGCAGTTACGGGGCAGGGGGCAACGAGCAGTACTTC	CASSYGAGGNEQYF
TRBV7-2	few	TRBJ1-5	NA	TGTGCCAGCAGCCGGGGAGGGGAAGACAATCAGCCCCAGCATTTT	CASSRGGEDNQPQHF
TRBV2	NA	TRBJ2-2	NA	TGTGCCGGCAGTCTCGGATCGATCCTCAGATCCGGGGAGCTGTTTTTT	CAGSLGSILRSGELFF
TRBV7-2	NA	TRBJ2-4	TRBD1	TGTGCCAGCAGCTCCCCGGACAGGGAAAACATTCAGTACTTC	CASSSPDRENIQYF
TRBV6-2/TRBV6-3	few	TRBJ2-3	NA	TGTGCCAGCAGTTTCCCCTTTGGAGATACGCAGTATTTT	CASSFPFGDTQYF
TRBV29-1	many	TRBJ1-2	TRBD1	TGCCGCGTTGGGGACAGGGGGTACTATGGCTACACCTTC	CRVGDRGYYGYTF